Each of the 20 T cell receptor beta chains below was sequenced from the same sample in a study of blood T cell repertoires in COVID-19. TCRdb's table, derived via immunoSEQ multiplex PCR, lists solely in-frame clones and lacks some. The data hold around 360,000 clones, with approximately 84% observed a single time. Sequenced material: PBMCs or T cells enriched from blood (not recorded which). The receptor set was obtained from a woman in her twenties or thirties who had recovered from COVID-19.

The chain recombines TRBV19 with TRBJ2-1, with 7 nucleotides matching TRBD2. Germline V gene data show CDR1 as LNHDA and CDR2 as SQIVND (reference sequence). V was pared by 1 base and J by 6 bases, with 6 bases of the junction left unmatched. CDR3 length: 15 amino acids. The chain's CDR3 is CASSIAGGSSNEQFF. CDR3 DNA sequence: TGTGCCAGTAGTATAGCGGGAGGTTCAAGCAATGAGCAGTTCTTC.

The gene calls are TRBV28 and TRBJ1-1, with D possibly matching TRBD1 (6 bases). Germline V gene sequence: CDR1 MDHEN, CDR2 SYDVKM. The CDR3 has 13 residues. Trimming removed 8 bases from V and 10 bases from J, with 20 bases in between. CDR3 residues: CASLSPNTRGAFF. CDR3 DNA sequence: TGTGCCAGCCTTTCCCCGAACACCAGGGGAGCTTTCTTT.

A single count supports this clone. The chain combines TRBV11-2 with TRBJ1-2; a weak D match, TRBD1 (6 bases). The germline CDR1 and CDR2 sequences are SGHAT and FQNNGV. The CDR3 loop spans 16 amino acids. V lost 3 bases, J lost 7 bases, and 21 bases lay in between. CDR3 protein: CASSLGTPRGVGGYTF. CDR3 nucleotides: TGTGCCAGCAGCTTGGGTACCCCCAGGGGAGTTGGTGGCTACACCTTC. Filled out from reference TRBV11-2 and TRBJ1-2, the complete variable domain reads EAGVAQSPRYKIIEKRQSVAFWCNPISGHATLYWYQQILGQGPKLLIQFQNNGVVDDSQLPKDRFSAERLKGVDSTLKIQPAKLEDSAVYLCASSLGTPRGVGGYTFGSGTRLTVV.

The V gene is TRBV6-6, the J gene TRBJ2-3, with 10 positions matching TRBD1. Trimming cost V 6 bases and J 8 bases; bases outside gene matches: 8. CDR3 size: 14 residues. CDR1 and CDR2 from the germline V gene are MNHNY and SVGAGI (reference sequence). DNA for the CDR3: TGTGCCAGCAGCTCCGGGACAGGGGCGGGTACGCAGTATTTT. Its translation: CASSSGTGAGTQYF.

V is TRBV19 and J is TRBJ2-7, with 7 bases identical to TRBD2. CDR3 length equals 14 residues. V lost 5 bases, J lost 6 bases, and 10 bases stayed unmatched. Germline CDR1 and CDR2: LNHDA and SQIVND (reference sequence). The CDR3 nucleotides read TGTGCCAGTAGTGTATCCCTGACTAGCCTCGAGCAGTACTTC. Encoded protein: CASSVSLTSLEQYF.

This rearrangement joins TRBV11-2 to TRBJ2-7; 9 nucleotides align to TRBD1. CDR1 is SGHAT and CDR2 is FQNNGV in the germline V gene. This CDR3 is 14 amino acids long. V was pared by 4 bases and J by 8 bases, with 9 bases of the junction left unmatched. The CDR3 DNA is TGTGCCAGCAGCTCCCCGGGACAGGGCCCTAAGCAGTACTTC. Translation gives CASSSPGQGPKQYF.

The rearrangement links TRBV27 to TRBJ1-6, with 7 positions matching TRBD1. The V and J ends lost 2 bases and 6 bases, in that order; junction bases with no gene match: 4. CDR1 and CDR2 from the germline V gene are MNHEY and SMNVEV (reference sequence). This CDR3 comprises 15 residues. Here the CDR3 reads CASSLRDRANSPLHF. CDR3 nucleotide sequence: TGTGCCAGCAGTTTACGAGACAGGGCTAATTCACCCCTCCACTTT.

For this clone: The junction and the germline gene differ at one end; a read error may be behind it. This chain uses TRBV18 with TRBJ2-1, with D perhaps matching TRBD1 (6 bases). Germline V CDR1 and CDR2: KGHSH, LQKENI. The CDR3 sequence is 14 residues long. Here the CDR3 DNA reads TGTACCAGCTCACCTCAAGGACAGTACAATGAGCAGTTCTTC. Translating gives CTSSPQGQYNEQFF.

The V call is TRBV3-1 (or the pseudogene TRBV3-2), the J call TRBJ2-2, with 13 bases matching TRBD2. The CDR3 runs 16 residues. Germline trimming cut 3 bases from V and 6 bases from J; bases unmatched to any gene: 4. Germline lookup yields CDR1 LGHDT and CDR2 YNNKEL (reference sequence). In nucleotides, the CDR3 is TGTGCCAGCAGCCATCCCGGGACTAGCGGGGCCGGGGAGCTGTTTTTT. Its translation is CASSHPGTSGAGELFF.

This sequence joins TRBV12-3 or TRBV12-4 and TRBJ2-7, with D unresolved. V was shortened by 6 bases and J by 4 bases, with 10 bases between the two germline ends. The CDR3 loop spans 12 amino acids. The CDR3 DNA sequence: TGTGCCAGCAGCGCTCGCAGGTACGAGCAGTACTTC. The encoded protein is CASSARRYEQYF.

This clone has more than one count but fewer than ten. The gene calls are TRBV2 and TRBJ2-1; no clear D. Per germline, CDR1 SNHLY and CDR2 FYNNEI. V was clipped by 2 bases and J by 8 bases, with 16 bases between them. CDR3 length: 15 amino acids. CDR3 in amino acids: CASSEQDFEWDEQFF. The CDR3 DNA reads TGTGCCAGCAGTGAACAGGATTTCGAATGGGATGAGCAGTTCTTC.

This clone came up once. The chain combines TRBV15 with TRBJ1-6, with a weak D call TRBD1 (5 bases). The length of the CDR3 is 15 residues. CDR1 LNHNV and CDR2 YYDKDF come from the germline V gene (reference sequence). V was cut by 3 bases and J by 2 bases, with 8 bases left in between. CDR3 sequence reads: CATSRDMPYNSPLHF. CDR3 in DNA: TGTGCCACCAGCAGGGACATGCCCTATAATTCACCCCTCCACTTT.

This chain links TRBV3-1 (or the pseudogene TRBV3-2) with TRBJ2-7; no clear D gene. CDR1 LGHDT and CDR2 YNNKEL come from the germline V gene (reference sequence). This CDR3 is 13 amino acids long. The ends were cut back, 4 bases at V and 6 bases at J, with 13 bases in the middle. CDR3 sequence reads: CASSPKSLREQYF. The CDR3, as DNA: TGTGCCAGCAGCCCCAAAAGTCTACGCGAGCAGTACTTC.

This clone was observed a single time. The CDR3 sequence is CASTLAGPTDTQYF. The CDR3 DNA sequence: TGTGCCAGCACCCTAGCGGGACCCACAGATACGCAGTATTTT. The chain combines TRBV6-6 with TRBJ2-3; the match to TRBD2 covers 9 bases. The junction had 4 bases not matched to a gene; V was cut back by 7 bases and J by 2 bases. Looked up from germline, CDR1 is MNHNY and CDR2 is SVGAGI (reference sequence). The CDR3 has 14 residues.

The V gene is TRBV20-1, the J gene TRBJ2-7; perhaps TRBD2 as D (6 bases). Germline values: CDR1 DFQATT, CDR2 SNEGSKA (reference sequence). The CDR3 consists of 10 residues. The V end lost 6 bases, the J end lost 4 bases, and 7 bases lay between the germline ends. The CDR3, as DNA: TGCAGTGCCGCGGGATACGAGCAGTACTTC. This sequence encodes CSAAGYEQYF.

This clone has a single count. The chain couples TRBV7-9 to TRBJ2-1; 7 bases map to TRBD1. V gave up 3 bases and J gave up 10 bases; unmatched junction bases: 9. The CDR3 has 14 amino acids. Germline values: CDR1 SEHNR, CDR2 FQNEAQ (reference sequence). Written as DNA, the CDR3 is TGTGCCAGCAGCTTTAGACAGGGATTTGGGGAGCAGTTCTTC. Protein product: CASSFRQGFGEQFF. Filled out from reference TRBV7-9 and TRBJ2-1, the complete variable domain reads DTGVSQNPRHKITKRGQNVTFRCDPISEHNRLYWYRQTLGQGPEFLTYFQNEAQLEKSRLLSDRFSAERPKGSFSTLEIQRTEQGDSAMYLCASSFRQGFGEQFFGPGTRLTVL.

This chain links TRBV4-2 with TRBJ2-7; D gene uncertain. The CDR3 has 16 residues. V lost 1 base and J 3 bases, leaving 16 bases between the germline ends. Germline CDR1 is LGHNA and CDR2 is YNFKEQ. In DNA, the CDR3 is TGTGCCAGCAGCCAAGGCCAGATGAATAAGATCTACGAGCAGTACTTC. Protein product: CASSQGQMNKIYEQYF.

This clone turned up a few times. The rearrangement uses TRBV2 and TRBJ1-6; no clear D. There are 12 residues in the CDR3. From germline, CDR1 is SNHLY and CDR2 FYNNEI. V was cut by 6 bases and J by 8 bases, with 8 bases left in between. In DNA, the CDR3 is TGTGCCAGCAGATACACCGATTCACCCCTCCACTTT. Translating it yields CASRYTDSPLHF. The entire variable domain, with the rest obtained from reference TRBV2 and TRBJ1-6, is as follows: EPEVTQTPSHQVTQMGQEVILRCVPISNHLYFYWYRQILGQKVEFLVSFYNNEISEKSEIFDDQFSVERPDGSNFTLKIRSTKLEDSAMYFCASRYTDSPLHFGNGTRLTVT.

This chain links TRBV7-9 with TRBJ2-1, with D possibly matching TRBD2 (6 bases). V gave up 5 bases and J gave up 3 bases, with 11 bases separating them. Germline CDR1 SEHNR, CDR2 FQNEAQ (reference sequence). This CDR3 comprises 14 residues. CDR3 loop: CASSPEGNYNEQFF. For the CDR3, the DNA is TGTGCCAGCAGCCCGGAGGGCAACTACAATGAGCAGTTCTTC.

This clone has only one observation. The chain joins TRBV30 to TRBJ2-6; possible D gene TRBD1, 6 bases. The CDR3 is made up of 19 amino acids. The germline V gene has CDR1 GTSNPN and CDR2 SVGIG (reference sequence). With 0 bases removed from V and 2 bases from J, the gap between germline ends came to 20 bases. In DNA form, the CDR3 reads TGTGCCTGGAGTGTAAATCCCGACAGGATTCAACCTGGGGCCAACGTCCTGACTTTC. This codes for CAWSVNPDRIQPGANVLTF.